Reported below is one TCR beta chain. The data were obtained in a study of blood T cell repertoires in COVID-19. CDR1 is MNHNS, CDR2 SASEGT, per germline. V lost 1 base to trimming and J lost 8 bases; unmatched junction nucleotides: 6. The CDR3 has 15 residues. The data were produced by immunoSEQ multiplex PCR, yet TCRdb's version contains in-frame clones alone and is incomplete. The data contain around 60,000 clones, around 92% of them seen just once; the ten biggest clones take up around 4.3%. The rearrangement uses TRBV6-1 and TRBJ1-4, with 8 bases that match TRBD1. This receptor was obtained from a man aged 45-65 years with active COVID-19. Sequenced sample: peripheral blood. In DNA form, the CDR3 reads TGTGCCAGCAGTGAAGTGGTAGACAGGGGCGAAAAACTGTTTTTT. Translated, it gives CASSEVVDRGEKLFF.